These T cell receptor beta chains were read from a single sample in a study of cytomegalovirus exposure and HLA in healthy donors. TCRdb keeps only in-frame clones here, not all; method: immunoSEQ multiplex PCR. The data contain tens of thousands of clones, 80% to 90% of them singletons. The sequenced material came from PBMCs. These receptors were collected from a woman aged 25 to 45 in good health and CMV-seropositive. Both conserved end residues are part of each CDR3. D genes are given only for firm matches. The size field is filled for only some rows; it gives once, few, many or a size class.

D gene	CDR3 length	V gene	clone size	J gene	CDR3 protein	CDR3 DNA
TRBD2	15	TRBV9	once	TRBJ2-3	CASSAGGRGTDTQYF	TGTGCCAGCAGTGCGGGGGGACGTGGCACAGATACGCAGTATTTT
NA	12	TRBV6-1	once	TRBJ2-3	CASQGGVDTQYF	TGTGCCTCACAGGGAGGGGTAGATACGCAGTATTTT
TRBD1	16	TRBV6-1	NA	TRBJ1-3	CASSEGDRGYGDTIYF	TGTGCCAGCAGTGAAGGGGACAGGGGATACGGAGACACCATATATTTT
TRBD2	15	TRBV9	NA	TRBJ2-4	CASSPAGGEGNIQYF	TGTGCCAGCAGCCCGGCGGGGGGGGAGGGAAACATTCAGTACTTC
TRBD1	14	TRBV19	NA	TRBJ2-7	CASKKTGSSYEQYF	TGTGCCAGTAAGAAGACAGGGAGCTCCTACGAGCAGTACTTC
TRBD1	16	TRBV18	few	TRBJ2-7	CASSPPGQASSYEQYF	TGTGCCAGCTCACCTCCGGGACAGGCTTCCTCCTACGAGCAGTACTTC
TRBD1	16	TRBV19	NA	TRBJ2-2	CASSRTGTRNTGELFF	TGTGCCAGTAGTAGGACAGGGACGCGGAACACCGGGGAGCTGTTTTTT
NA	16	TRBV4-1	NA	TRBJ2-7	CASSQSTRDSAYEQYF	TGCGCCAGCAGCCAATCCACTAGGGACTCCGCTTACGAGCAGTACTTC
NA	16	TRBV6-6	NA	TRBJ2-2	CASSAAGLTNTGELFF	TGTGCCAGCAGTGCCGCGGGACTTACGAACACCGGGGAGCTGTTTTTT
NA	14	TRBV27	NA	TRBJ2-3	CASSLSGSSDTQYF	TGTGCCAGCAGTTTATCGGGGAGCTCAGATACGCAGTATTTT
NA	15	TRBV7-9	NA	TRBJ1-2	CASSTLGRGGYGYTF	TGTGCCAGCAGCACGCTCGGACGGGGGGGCTATGGCTACACCTTC
NA	13	TRBV2	NA	TRBJ2-1	CASTGGQNNEQFF	TGTGCCAGCACCGGGGGGCAGAACAATGAGCAGTTCTTC
TRBD1	14	TRBV29-1	NA	TRBJ2-3	CSVEGQGYTDTQYF	TGCAGCGTTGAAGGACAGGGCTACACAGATACGCAGTATTTT
NA	13	TRBV27	NA	TRBJ2-1	CASSLSRYNEQFF	TGTGCCAGCAGTCTGTCTAGATACAATGAGCAGTTCTTC
NA	13	TRBV6-1	NA	TRBJ2-1	CASRAVSYNEQFF	TGTGCCAGCAGGGCGGTCTCCTACAATGAGCAGTTCTTC
TRBD2	16	TRBV11-2	NA	TRBJ2-3	CASRGGTSGRIDTQYF	TGTGCCAGCAGGGGGGGGACTAGCGGGAGAATAGATACGCAGTATTTT
TRBD1	14	TRBV6-6	NA	TRBJ2-1	CASTLGQNNHEQFF	TGTGCCAGCACGCTGGGACAGAATAACCATGAGCAGTTCTTC
NA	14	TRBV18	NA	TRBJ2-1	CASSRRESYNEQFF	TGTGCCAGCTCACGGCGGGAAAGCTACAATGAGCAGTTCTTC
TRBD2	16	TRBV4-1	NA	TRBJ2-7	CASSQDAASGTYEQYF	TGCGCCAGCAGCCAAGATGCGGCTAGCGGGACCTACGAGCAGTACTTC
TRBD2	16	TRBV5-1	NA	TRBJ2-1	CASSLDTGGGTNEQFF	TGCGCCAGCAGCTTGGACACGGGAGGGGGGACCAATGAGCAGTTCTTC
NA	11	TRBV20-1	NA	TRBJ1-1	CSAGEVTVAFF	TGCAGTGCTGGAGAGGTCACGGTTGCTTTCTTT
TRBD2	14	TRBV7-3	NA	TRBJ2-7	CASSFGGRGYEQYF	TGTGCCAGCAGCTTCGGCGGGAGGGGCTACGAGCAGTACTTC
TRBD1	14	TRBV7-2	NA	TRBJ2-7	CASSSGQGSDEQYF	TGTGCCAGCAGCTCGGGACAGGGGTCTGACGAGCAGTACTTC
TRBD2	15	TRBV11-2	NA	TRBJ2-1	CASSEGRGSYNEQFF	TGTGCCAGCAGCGAGGGGAGGGGATCCTACAATGAGCAGTTCTTC
NA	17	TRBV2	NA	TRBJ2-2	CASSELVFRENTGELFF	TGTGCCAGCAGTGAACTAGTTTTTAGAGAGAACACCGGGGAGCTGTTTTTT
NA	14	TRBV27	NA	TRBJ1-5	CASSLDRGSQPQHF	TGTGCCAGCAGCCTTGATAGGGGGAGTCAGCCCCAGCATTTT
NA	14	TRBV7-7	few	TRBJ2-5	CASSLTPRLGTQYF	TGTGCCAGCAGCTTAACTCCTAGGCTGGGGACCCAGTACTTC
TRBD1	15	TRBV5-1	few	TRBJ1-2	CASSPGRQGAPGYTF	TGCGCCAGCAGCCCGGGCAGACAGGGGGCGCCTGGCTACACCTTC
NA	11	TRBV5-1	NA	TRBJ2-7	CASHQGYEQYF	TGCGCCAGCCACCAGGGGTACGAGCAGTACTTC
NA	13	TRBV5-6	NA	TRBJ1-1	CASSRVVTEEAFF	TGTGCCAGCAGCCGGGTGGTCACGGAGGAAGCTTTCTTT
TRBD2	13	TRBV2	NA	TRBJ2-1	CARSGLAGNEQFF	TGTGCCAGGTCGGGACTAGCCGGCAATGAGCAGTTCTTC
NA	14	TRBV6-5	NA	TRBJ1-3	CASRRGSSGNTIYF	TGTGCCAGCAGGCGGGGGAGCTCTGGAAACACCATATATTTT
TRBD2	18	TRBV7-8	NA	TRBJ2-3	CASSTWGLAGGSEDTQYF	TGTGCCAGCAGCACCTGGGGACTAGCGGGAGGCAGTGAAGATACGCAGTATTTT
TRBD1	16	TRBV7-8	few	TRBJ1-1	CASSDRDRGSNTEAFF	TGTGCCAGCAGCGACCGGGACAGGGGTTCGAACACTGAAGCTTTCTTT
NA	14	TRBV27	NA	TRBJ2-2	CASRWGRNTGELFF	TGTGCCAGCAGGTGGGGGCGGAACACCGGGGAGCTGTTTTTT
TRBD2	14	TRBV15	NA	TRBJ2-7	CATSRASGAYEQYF	TGTGCCACCAGCAGGGCTAGCGGAGCATACGAGCAGTACTTC
TRBD1	16	TRBV6-1	NA	TRBJ1-4	CASSEGSGGGNEKLFF	TGTGCCAGCAGTGAAGGCTCAGGGGGCGGGAATGAAAAACTGTTTTTT
TRBD2	14	TRBV29-1	NA	TRBJ2-2	CSVGAGGEPGELFF	TGCAGCGTTGGAGCGGGAGGAGAACCCGGGGAGCTGTTTTTT
TRBD1	17	TRBV25-1	NA	TRBJ2-7	CASSGVRGQGATYEQYF	TGTGCCAGCAGTGGAGTCAGGGGGCAGGGGGCGACTTACGAGCAGTACTTC
NA	15	TRBV11-2	NA	TRBJ2-7	CASSQEWGDRNEQYF	TGTGCCAGCAGTCAAGAGTGGGGGGATAGGAACGAGCAGTACTTC
TRBD2	14	TRBV7-9	NA	TRBJ2-1	CASSSRGLATEQFF	TGTGCCAGCAGCTCTCGGGGACTAGCGACTGAGCAGTTCTTC